What follows are 13 T cell receptor beta chains derived from one specimen sequenced in a study of cytomegalovirus exposure and HLA in healthy donors. Primers included in the PCR were 60 Vbeta and 13 Jbeta primers. Assay used: immunoSEQ multiplex PCR; TCRdb lists only in-frame clones, some missing. The table gives 150,000 or so clones; the top ten clones make up roughly 2% of it. The source material was PBMCs. The receptor source for this set is a woman under 30 in good health and CMV-seronegative.

DNA of the CDR3: TGTGCCAGCAGAGGTGTGGCGGGAGGGCCGGTGGATACGCAGTATTTT. Translation: CASRGVAGGPVDTQYF. The chain recombines TRBV6-6 with TRBJ2-3, with 9 bases lining up with TRBD2. Germline V gives CDR1 MNHNY, CDR2 SVGAGI (reference sequence). Losses at the gene ends were 6 bases for V and 6 bases for J; bases not matched to a gene: 13. The CDR3 extends over 16 amino acids.

V is TRBV6-6 and J is TRBJ1-4; D gene uncertain. The germline V gene encodes CDR1 MNHNY and CDR2 SVGAGI (reference sequence). The CDR3 sequence is 15 residues long. Trimming took off 2 bases at V and 5 bases at J, with 12 bases between the two ends. The CDR3 DNA sequence: TGTGCCAGCAGTTACGTGCCAGGCAAAAATGAAAAACTGTTTTTT. It translates to CASSYVPGKNEKLFF.

The V and J genes are TRBV5-1 and TRBJ2-5; D is perhaps TRBD1 (6 bases). Germline V CDR1 and CDR2: SGHRS, YFSETQ. The CDR3 spans 14 residues. V was trimmed by 2 bases and J by 3 bases, leaving 11 bases between them. In nucleotides, the CDR3 is TGCGCCAGCAGCTTAGAGGACAGAAAAGAGACCCAGTACTTC. It is translated as CASSLEDRKETQYF.

The CDR3 bases are TGCGCCAGCAGCTTGGGACAGGGGCCCCTAGGTTCCAATGGCTACACCTTC. Its protein product is CASSLGQGPLGSNGYTF. The chain recombines TRBV5-1 with TRBJ1-2, with 8 bases aligning to TRBD1. The CDR3 has 17 amino acids. The V gene's germline CDR1 is SGHRS and CDR2 YFSETQ. Losses at the gene ends were 0 bases for V and 6 bases for J; bases not matched to a gene: 13.

V gene TRBV2 combines with J gene TRBJ1-2, with no clear D. V was shortened by 6 bases and J by 9 bases, with 14 bases between the two germline ends. The germline V gene encodes CDR1 SNHLY and CDR2 FYNNEI. The CDR3 loop spans 12 amino acids. In DNA, the CDR3 is TGTGCCAGCAGGGACTCTATTAGTAGCTACACCTTC. Amino acid sequence: CASRDSISSYTF.

In the case of this clone: The junction differs from germline at one of its ends, possibly a read error. Other DNA variants within this sample encode the same CDR3. This sequence joins TRBV6-5 and TRBJ1-2; 11 nucleotides line up with TRBD1. CDR3 length equals 15 residues. Germline V lookup: CDR1 MNHEY, CDR2 SVGAGI. The CDR3 loop reads CASSGRTGGIDGYTF. CDR3 sequence (DNA): TGCGCCAGCAGTGGACGGACAGGGGGCATAGATGGCTACACCTTC.

This sequence joins TRBV5-1 and TRBJ2-1; the match to TRBD2 covers 9 bases. Germline V gives CDR1 SGHRS, CDR2 YFSETQ. V lost 8 bases to trimming and J lost 0 bases; unmatched junction nucleotides: 9. CDR3 length: 16 amino acids. The CDR3 is CASHPLAGASYNEQFF. CDR3 nucleotide sequence: TGCGCCAGTCACCCTTTAGCGGGAGCCTCCTACAATGAGCAGTTCTTC.

The chain employs TRBV21-1 and TRBJ2-1; the D segment call TRBD2 is taken from the table without a DNA check. TRBV21-1 is assigned pseudogene status. The CDR3 extends over 17 amino acids. CDR3 nucleotides: TGTGCCAGCACCTACTCTCCACTAGCGGGAGAAGACAATGAGCAGTTCTTC. Translation: CASTYSPLAGEDNEQFF.

The chain links TRBV12-2 to TRBJ2-7; the table's TRBD2 call for D was not verified on the DNA. TRBV12-2 constitutes a pseudogene. The CDR3 consists of 14 residues. The CDR3 sequence: CASRVTIPIYEQYV. The CDR3 region has the DNA TGTGCAAGTCGGGTTACTATTCCCATCTACGAGCAGTACGTC.

To note about this clone: A junction boundary mismatches the germline segment, possibly from a read error. The rearrangement links TRBV28 to TRBJ1-6; D not resolved. Germline lookup yields CDR1 MDHEN and CDR2 SYDVKM. The CDR3 is 15 amino acids. CDR3 in amino acids: CARSSWEGSNSPLHF. CDR3 DNA: TGTGCCAGGAGTTCCTGGGAGGGATCTAATTCACCCCTCCACTTT.

CDR3 DNA sequence: TGTGCCAGCTGCGAGCGGGAGGTAATAGCAGATACGCAGTATTTT. Translated, it gives CASCEREVIADTQYF. V usage is TRBV18 and J usage is TRBJ2-3; 9 nucleotides match TRBD2. Trimming took 7 bases from V and 4 from J; bases not matched to a gene: 9. CDR3 length: 15 residues. Germline assignment: CDR1 KGHSH and CDR2 LQKENI.

V and J are TRBV27 and TRBJ2-3; no firm D call. The germline CDR1 and CDR2 sequences are MNHEY and SMNVEV (reference sequence). The CDR3 runs to 15 residues. V gave up 0 bases and J gave up 0 bases, with 7 bases separating them. CDR3 in amino acids: CASSLSPTSTDTQYF. DNA for the CDR3: TGTGCCAGCAGTTTATCACCCACTAGCACAGATACGCAGTATTTT.

This chain connects TRBV5-5 to TRBJ1-1; TRBD1 matches 7 bases. CDR1 and CDR2 from the germline V gene are SGHKS and YYEKEE (reference sequence). CDR3 length: 13 residues. Trimming cost V 5 bases and J 1 base; bases outside gene matches: 2. CDR3 amino acids: CASRQGTNTEAFF. The CDR3 DNA reads TGTGCCAGCAGACAGGGGACGAACACTGAAGCTTTCTTT.